A selection of T cell receptor beta chains follows, all from one sample in a study of T cell repertoires in cytomegalovirus infection. Via MiXCR, TCRdb re-called the reads, giving one row per CDR3 protein. This table holds around 570,000 distinct CDR3 sequences, about 39% found once. No antigens are known for them. The specimen was cultured PBMCs, collected from culture after CMV antigen stimulation. The receptor source for this set is a human donor in good health (CMV status not recorded). Some clones in this sample may be carry-over from other donors' samples. Each CDR3 is given with its conserved first and last residue. A D gene is named only where the DNA matches it firmly. Where a row states a size, it is once, few, many or the class of an expanded clone; other rows omit it.

TGTGCCAGCAGCTTAGTGGGGGCTAGGGGGGTTGAAGCCCAGTACTTC	CASSLVGARGVEAQYF	NA	TRBV7-2	TRBJ2-5	NA
TGTGCCAGCAGCTCCCCGGGAGGGAGCGGGGTATCCATAGCCCATGAGCAGTTCTTC	CASSSPGGSGVSIAHEQFF	TRBD2	TRBV7-2	TRBJ2-1	NA
TGTGCCAGCAGTTCACCCCTTGGAGGTACTAGCGGGAGTCAGTCCTACGAGCAGTACTTC	CASSSPLGGTSGSQSYEQYF	TRBD2	TRBV25-1	TRBJ2-7	NA
TGTGCCAGCAGCTCCCGGGGGACAGGGCCGGAGACCCAGTACTTC	CASSSRGTGPETQYF	TRBD1	TRBV11-3	TRBJ2-5	few
TGTGCCAGTAGGGCCCCCGGGACAGAAGAGACCCAGTACTTC	CASRAPGTEETQYF	TRBD1	TRBV19	TRBJ2-5	NA
TGTGCCAGCAGTGAAATAGGGGACCTCTCCTACGAGCAGTACTTC	CASSEIGDLSYEQYF	NA	TRBV6-1	TRBJ2-7	few
TGTGCCAGCAGCTCCGGGACAGGGAGCACAGATACGCAGTATTTT	CASSSGTGSTDTQYF	TRBD1	TRBV7-9	TRBJ2-3	NA
TGCGCCAGCAGCCAGGTGGATGAGCAGTTCTTC	CASSQVDEQFF	NA	TRBV4-1	TRBJ2-1	few
TGTGCCAGCAGTTTAAACCGACGGGGACTTGGGGTTTCAAAGACCCAGTACTTC	CASSLNRRGLGVSKTQYF	NA	TRBV12-3/TRBV12-4	TRBJ2-5	NA
TGTGCCAGCAGCTTATCCAGGGAGGGAGGCTTCGCAGATACGCAGTATTTT	CASSLSREGGFADTQYF	TRBD2	TRBV7-2	TRBJ2-3	many
TGTGCCAGTAGTATAGAAGGGAGCAAATCACCCCTCCACTTT	CASSIEGSKSPLHF	NA	TRBV19	TRBJ1-6	NA
TGTGCCAGCAGTCCAACCCCTCCCACTTTGGGCAGCTCCTATGGCTACACCTTC	CASSPTPPTLGSSYGYTF	NA	TRBV28	TRBJ1-2	NA
TGTGCCAGCAGTGGGACAATCAGCAATCAGCCCCAGCATTTT	CASSGTISNQPQHF	NA	TRBV2	TRBJ1-5	NA
TGTGCCAGCAGCGAACCGGGACTAGCAGGACCTTACGAGCAGTACTTC	CASSEPGLAGPYEQYF	TRBD2	TRBV7-2	TRBJ2-7	few
TGCGCCAGCAGTAAGGGTAGGGGAAACACCATATATTTT	CASSKGRGNTIYF	NA	TRBV4-3	TRBJ1-3	NA
TGTGCCAGCAGTTACCCGGGAGGACAGGGCTACGAGCAGTACTTC	CASSYPGGQGYEQYF	NA	TRBV6-2/TRBV6-3	TRBJ2-7	few
TGTGCCAGCAGCTATAGACTAGCGTCCCTGCAAGCGCAGTACTTC	CASSYRLASLQAQYF	TRBD2	TRBV7-6	TRBJ2-7	NA
TGTGCCAGCAGCTTGCAGGGACAGAATACGGCTTTCTTT	CASSLQGQNTAFF	TRBD1	TRBV5-4	TRBJ1-1	few
TGCGCCAGCAGCCAAGGGCCGTTCGACTACGAGCAGTACTTC	CASSQGPFDYEQYF	NA	TRBV4-3	TRBJ2-7	NA
TGCAGTGCTAGCGCCGGGGGGGCCGAAGGGGAGCAGTTCTTC	CSASAGGAEGEQFF	TRBD2	TRBV20-1	TRBJ2-1	once
TGTGCCAGCAGCTTAGCGCAGGGGACAAGCTCCTACGAGCAGTACTTC	CASSLAQGTSSYEQYF	NA	TRBV7-6	TRBJ2-7	few
TGTGCCAGCAGCTTAGAATCCGGGAGGACGGGGGAGCTGTTTTTT	CASSLESGRTGELFF	TRBD2	TRBV7-2	TRBJ2-2	few
TGTGCCAGCAGCATCCAACCTTCCTACGAGCAGTACTTC	CASSIQPSYEQYF	NA	TRBV11-2	TRBJ2-7	NA
TGTGCCAGCAGCGGAGCGGGACAAGTCCGTCCCGTTCATACGCAGTATTTT	CASSGAGQVRPVHTQYF	NA	TRBV7-2	TRBJ2-3	few
TGTGCCAGCAGTCAATGGCGATCTAATGAAAAACTGTTTTTT	CASSQWRSNEKLFF	NA	TRBV27	TRBJ1-4	NA
TGTGCCAGCAGTGAACAGGGCCCAAACACTGAAGCTTTCTTT	CASSEQGPNTEAFF	NA	TRBV6-1	TRBJ1-1	few
NA	CASSWGQGAFYERYF	NA	TRBV11-2	TRBJ2-7	once
TGTGCCAGCAGCCCCCAGGGGGAAGAGACCCAGTACTTC	CASSPQGEETQYF	TRBD1	TRBV6-6	TRBJ2-5	once
TGTGCCAGCAGCTTAGCGGCATACTACGAGCAGTACTTC	CASSLAAYYEQYF	NA	TRBV7-2	TRBJ2-7	NA
TGTGCCAGCAGCTTAGGATCCAGGGGGGTGCAAAATCAGCCCCAGCATTTT	CASSLGSRGVQNQPQHF	TRBD1	TRBV7-8	TRBJ1-5	NA
TGTGCCAGCAGCGTAGGAGGGTCTATCACAGATACGCAGTATTTT	CASSVGGSITDTQYF	NA	TRBV9	TRBJ2-3	NA
TGTGCCGCTGGACAGGGGGCTTTGGGCAATCAGCCCCAGCATTTT	CAAGQGALGNQPQHF	TRBD1	TRBV10-3	TRBJ1-5	few
TGTGCCAGCAGTGAACTGCTAGCTCAGACTGAAGCTTTCTTT	CASSELLAQTEAFF	NA	TRBV2	TRBJ1-1	NA
TGTGCCAGCAGCTTAGTAGGGGGAACCACAGATACGCAGTATTTT	CASSLVGGTTDTQYF	NA	TRBV7-2	TRBJ2-3	NA
TGCGCCAGCAGCGCACAGGACTCTGGGGCCAACGTCCTGACTTTC	CASSAQDSGANVLTF	NA	TRBV4-3	TRBJ2-6	NA
TGCGCCAGCAGCCAAGTGGTCGGCAATGAGCAGTTCTTC	CASSQVVGNEQFF	NA	TRBV4-3	TRBJ2-1	NA
TGTGCCAGCCGGATTGGACATCAGAACACTGAAGCTTTCTTT	CASRIGHQNTEAFF	NA	TRBV12-3/TRBV12-4	TRBJ1-1	few
TGTGCCAGCAGCTTTGGCCTCGGGTTTGCAGATACGCAGTATTTT	CASSFGLGFADTQYF	NA	TRBV7-2	TRBJ2-3	few
TGTGCCAGCAGCTTAGGGACAGGTGGGGATCAGCCCCAGCATTTT	CASSLGTGGDQPQHF	TRBD1	TRBV7-8	TRBJ1-5	NA
TGTGCCAGCAGCTCAGGGACAGGGGATTATCAGCCCCAGCATTTT	CASSSGTGDYQPQHF	TRBD1	TRBV7-8	TRBJ1-5	few
TGTGCCAGCAGTGTCAGTAAGAGGGTCCAAGAGACCCAGTACTTC	CASSVSKRVQETQYF	NA	TRBV6-1	TRBJ2-5	NA
TGTGCCAGCAGCCCGGACAGGGATCCGGATACGCAGTATTTT	CASSPDRDPDTQYF	TRBD1	TRBV7-4	TRBJ2-3	NA
TGTGCCAGCAGCCCCGAGGAGGAATTCCCTAGTACAGATACGCAGTATTTT	CASSPEEEFPSTDTQYF	NA	TRBV7-2	TRBJ2-3	NA
TGCAGTGCGACCGGGACAGGGGACGAGCAGTACTTC	CSATGTGDEQYF	TRBD1	TRBV20-1	TRBJ2-7	NA
TGTGCCAGCAGTCTATCCTCTAGCGCTGTCTACAATGAGCAGTTCTTC	CASSLSSSAVYNEQFF	NA	TRBV27	TRBJ2-1	NA
TGTGCCAGCAGTGTTTACCTCGGGGGGAATGAAAAACTGTTTTTT	CASSVYLGGNEKLFF	NA	TRBV7-9	TRBJ1-4	few
TGCAGTGCTAGGGACAGGGGCCCCGATAATTCACCCCTCCACTTT	CSARDRGPDNSPLHF	TRBD1	TRBV20-1	TRBJ1-6	NA
TGTGCCACGGGGACGACTAGCGGGAGGAACCAAGAGACCCAGTACTTC	CATGTTSGRNQETQYF	TRBD2	TRBV19	TRBJ2-5	few
TGTGCCAGCAGCTTCAACGACAGTTACCCCAACTATGGCTACACCTTC	CASSFNDSYPNYGYTF	NA	TRBV7-6	TRBJ1-2	few
TGTGCCAGCACAACTACAGGGGGCGGTCAGCCCCAGCATTTT	CASTTTGGGQPQHF	TRBD1	TRBV6-6	TRBJ1-5	NA
TGTGCCAGCAGCGTCACCCTTGGCTCGAGTAGCGGGGATGCCTACGAGCAGTACTTC	CASSVTLGSSSGDAYEQYF	TRBD2	TRBV7-9	TRBJ2-7	NA